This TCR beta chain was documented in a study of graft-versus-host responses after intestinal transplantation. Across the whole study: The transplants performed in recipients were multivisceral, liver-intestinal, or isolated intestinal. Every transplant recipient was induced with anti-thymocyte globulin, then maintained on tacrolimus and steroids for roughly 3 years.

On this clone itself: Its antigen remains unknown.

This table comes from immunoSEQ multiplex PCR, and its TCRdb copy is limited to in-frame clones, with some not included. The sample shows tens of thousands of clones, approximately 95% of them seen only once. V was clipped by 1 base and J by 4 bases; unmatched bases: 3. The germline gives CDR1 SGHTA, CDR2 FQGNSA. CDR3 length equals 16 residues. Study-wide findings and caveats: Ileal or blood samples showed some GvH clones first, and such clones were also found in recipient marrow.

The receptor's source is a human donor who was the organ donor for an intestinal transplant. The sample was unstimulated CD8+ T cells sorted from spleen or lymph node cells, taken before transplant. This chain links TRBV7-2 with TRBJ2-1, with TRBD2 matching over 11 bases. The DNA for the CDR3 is TGTGCCAGCAGCTTAGTGGGACTAGCGGAATACAATGAGCAGTTCTTC. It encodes CASSLVGLAEYNEQFF.